The present T cell receptor beta chain was sequenced within a study of T-cell memory formation after mild COVID-19. About the study: TCR clusters were mostly confined to one donor each.

Study-wide points: Pre-infection memory already had some responding clones, implying cross-reactive memory joined. Clones which contracted sat mainly in CM and EM if CD4+, and in EMRA if CD8+.

Germline V gene sequence: CDR1 MGHRA, CDR2 YSYEKL. Trimming left V 0 bases short and J 3 bases short, with 12 bases between. The CDR3 is made up of 15 amino acids. MiXCR, run by TCRdb on the 5' RACE reads, gives a single entry per CDR3 protein. The sample holds some 130,000 distinct CDR3 sequences, less than 6.5% seen once. Turning to this clonotype: Its antigen is unidentified.

The sequencing sample was made of PBMCs or a T cell subset sorted from them (not recorded which). The chain is built from TRBV4-1 and TRBJ2-7, with D maybe TRBD2 (6 bases). The TCR was taken from an adult woman who had mild COVID-19 (a few samples of this study predate the infection). Cell type and time point are not known. This CDR3 reads CASSQDLSAGYEQYF. In nucleotides, the CDR3 is TGCGCCAGCAGCCAAGATCTCTCAGCGGGCTACGAGCAGTACTTC.